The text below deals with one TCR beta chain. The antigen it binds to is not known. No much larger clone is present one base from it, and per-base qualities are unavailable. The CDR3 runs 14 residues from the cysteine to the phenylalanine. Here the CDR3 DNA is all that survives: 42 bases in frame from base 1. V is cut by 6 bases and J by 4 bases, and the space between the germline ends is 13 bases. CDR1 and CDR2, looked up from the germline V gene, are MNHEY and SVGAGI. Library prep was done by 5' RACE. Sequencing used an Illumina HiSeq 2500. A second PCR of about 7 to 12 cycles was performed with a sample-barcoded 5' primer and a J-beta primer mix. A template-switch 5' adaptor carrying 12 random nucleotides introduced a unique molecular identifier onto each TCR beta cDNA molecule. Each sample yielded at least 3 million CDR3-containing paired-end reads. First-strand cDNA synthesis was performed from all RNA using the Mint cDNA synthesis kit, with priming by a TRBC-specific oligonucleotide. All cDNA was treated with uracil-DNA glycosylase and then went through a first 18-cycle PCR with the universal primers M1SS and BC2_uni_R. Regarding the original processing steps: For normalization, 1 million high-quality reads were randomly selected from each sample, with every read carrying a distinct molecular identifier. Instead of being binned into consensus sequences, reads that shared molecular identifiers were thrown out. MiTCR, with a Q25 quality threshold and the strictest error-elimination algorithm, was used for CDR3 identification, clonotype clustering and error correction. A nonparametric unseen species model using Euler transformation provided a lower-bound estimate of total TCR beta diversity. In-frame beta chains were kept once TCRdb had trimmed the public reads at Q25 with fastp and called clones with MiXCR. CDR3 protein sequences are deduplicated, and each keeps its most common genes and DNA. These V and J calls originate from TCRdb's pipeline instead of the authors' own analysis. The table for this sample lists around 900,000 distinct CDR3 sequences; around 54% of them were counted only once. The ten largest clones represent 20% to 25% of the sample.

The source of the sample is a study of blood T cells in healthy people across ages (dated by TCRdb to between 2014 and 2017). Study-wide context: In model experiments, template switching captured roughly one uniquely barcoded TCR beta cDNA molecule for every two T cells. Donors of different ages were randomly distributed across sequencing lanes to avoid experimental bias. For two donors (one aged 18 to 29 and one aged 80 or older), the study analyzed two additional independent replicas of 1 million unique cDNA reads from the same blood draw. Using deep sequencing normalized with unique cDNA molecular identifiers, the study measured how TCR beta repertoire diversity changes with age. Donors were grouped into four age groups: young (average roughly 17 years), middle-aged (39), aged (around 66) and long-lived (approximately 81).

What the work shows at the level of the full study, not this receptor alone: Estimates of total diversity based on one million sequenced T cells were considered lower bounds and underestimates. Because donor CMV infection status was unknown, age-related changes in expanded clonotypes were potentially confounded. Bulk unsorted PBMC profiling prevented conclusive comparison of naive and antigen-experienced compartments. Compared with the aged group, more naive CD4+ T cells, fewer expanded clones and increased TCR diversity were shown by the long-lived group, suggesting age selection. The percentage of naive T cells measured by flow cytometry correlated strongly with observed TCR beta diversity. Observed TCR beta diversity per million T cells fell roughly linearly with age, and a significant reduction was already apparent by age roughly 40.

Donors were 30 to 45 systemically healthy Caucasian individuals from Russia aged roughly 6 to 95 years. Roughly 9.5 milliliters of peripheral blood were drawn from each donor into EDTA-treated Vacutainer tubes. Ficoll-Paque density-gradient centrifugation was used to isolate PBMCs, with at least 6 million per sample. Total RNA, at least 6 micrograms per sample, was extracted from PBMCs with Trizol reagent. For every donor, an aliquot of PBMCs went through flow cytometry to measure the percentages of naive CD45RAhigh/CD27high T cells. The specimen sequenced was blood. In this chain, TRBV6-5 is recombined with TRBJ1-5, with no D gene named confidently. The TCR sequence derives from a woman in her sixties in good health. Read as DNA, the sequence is TGTGCCAGCAGCTGGAGAGAGACTAATCAGCCCCAGCATTTT. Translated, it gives CASSWRETNQPQHF.